This T cell receptor beta chain was sequenced for a study of T cells in Graves' hyperthyroidism and ophthalmopathy. Exclusion criteria comprised uncontrolled infection, other autoimmune disease, pregnancy or lactation. This clonotype was recorded at least ten times. This CDR3 is 14 amino acids long. Germline assignment: CDR1 LNHNV and CDR2 YYDKDF (reference sequence). V lost 5 bases to trimming and J lost 0 bases, with 8 bases between them. The TCR beta CDR3 regions underwent amplification using RNA transcripts as the source. Primed by the HTBI set, a first-round RT-PCR was run on the TCR CDR3. One entry per CDR3 protein results from TCRdb running MiXCR on the multiplex PCR reads. The table includes some 800,000 distinct CDR3 sequences, over 35% detected once.

This sequence joins TRBV15 and TRBJ1-5; D is possibly TRBD1 (6 bases). The sequenced sample consisted of blood. The source is a young man with Graves' hyperthyroidism. The CDR3 loop reads CATSQGSSNQPQHF. The CDR3 region has the DNA TGTGCCACCAGCCAGGGGAGTAGCAATCAGCCCCAGCATTTT.